The 28 T cell receptor beta chains below all came from one sample that was sequenced in a study of spatial heterogeneity in lung cancer. A single record per CDR3 protein comes from TCRdb applying MiXCR to the 5' RACE reads. The profile shows some 46,000 distinct CDR3 sequences, 12% of them singletons. As to time point: blood at routine non-recurrence follow-up after resection. Specimen: PBMCs, collected at follow-up. The receptors shown here come from a male donor with early-stage non-small cell lung cancer.

This clonotype was counted ten times or more. The chain is built from TRBV20-1 and TRBJ2-5, with 8 positions matching TRBD2. Germline V CDR1 and CDR2: DFQATT, SNEGSKA (reference sequence). Losses at the gene ends were 0 bases for V and 5 bases for J; bases not matched to a gene: 5. CDR3 length: 14 residues. CDR3 DNA sequence: TGCAGTGCTAGAGATCCGGGACTAGAGGAGACCCAGTACTTC. This codes for CSARDPGLEETQYF.

In its sample, this clonotype was seen many times. This chain links TRBV19 with TRBJ1-5; 7 nucleotides agree with TRBD1. The V gene end was trimmed by 3 bases and the J gene end by 3 bases; junction bases not matched to a gene: 8. CDR1 LNHDA and CDR2 SQIVND come from the germline V gene (reference sequence). This CDR3 region has 16 residues. The CDR3 loop is CASSIRSGGFNQPQHF. The CDR3 nucleotides read TGTGCCAGTAGTATTCGCTCAGGGGGATTCAATCAGCCCCAGCATTTT. Together with reference TRBV19 and TRBJ1-5, the CDR3 gives the full variable domain: DGGITQSPKYLFRKEGQNVTLSCEQNLNHDAMYWYRQDPGQGLRLIYYSQIVNDFQKGDIAEGYSVSREKKESFPLTVTSAQKNPTAFYLCASSIRSGGFNQPQHFGDGTRLSIL.

This clonotype occurred many times. J is TRBJ2-1 and V is TRBV5-5; 8 nucleotides line up with TRBD1. There are 14 residues in the CDR3. CDR1 is SGHKS and CDR2 is YYEKEE in the germline V gene (reference sequence). V gave up 4 bases and J gave up 5 bases; unmatched junction bases: 5. DNA for the CDR3: TGTGCCAGCAGCCTCGGGACAGGTAACAATGAGCAGTTCTTC. This encodes CASSLGTGNNEQFF.

This clonotype was found many times. In nucleotides, the CDR3 is TGTGCCAGCAGTCGTGGGACCGGGACTCTCCTCTACGAGCAGTACTTC. Translating gives CASSRGTGTLLYEQYF. The V gene is TRBV28, the J gene TRBJ2-7, with D perhaps TRBD2 (6 bases). The V end lost 5 bases, the J end lost 3 bases, and 20 bases lay between the germline ends. This CDR3 is built from 16 residues. Germline assignment: CDR1 MDHEN and CDR2 SYDVKM.

This clonotype was detected many times. V usage is TRBV6-2 or TRBV6-3 and J usage is TRBJ2-7; 10 bases are shared with TRBD2. There are 16 residues in the CDR3. Per germline, CDR1 MNHEY and CDR2 SVGEGT. V shed 0 bases, J shed 4 bases, and the junction held 6 bases outside the gene matches. The CDR3 region is CASSYSASGSLYEQYF. In DNA, the CDR3 is TGTGCCAGCAGTTACTCGGCTAGCGGGAGTCTATACGAGCAGTACTTC.

The genes are TRBV29-1 and TRBJ2-7; 8 nucleotides match TRBD1. The V and J ends lost 5 bases and 5 bases, in that order; junction bases with no gene match: 11. There are 14 residues in the CDR3. Germline V gene sequence: CDR1 SQVTM, CDR2 ANQGSEA. The CDR3 DNA is TGCAGCGTTCCGAGAGGGGGACAGGTGAACGAGCAGTACTTC. Amino acid sequence: CSVPRGGQVNEQYF.

Only a few counts were recorded for this clonotype. This chain uses TRBV7-2 with TRBJ2-2; a possible D gene is TRBD1 (6 bases). V was clipped by 4 bases and J by 3 bases, with 12 bases between them. The CDR3 spans 15 residues. Germline V lookup: CDR1 SGHTA, CDR2 FQGNSA. CDR3 protein: CASSYDRPDTGELFF. CDR3 bases: TGTGCCAGCAGCTACGACAGGCCGGACACCGGGGAGCTGTTTTTT.

This chain uses TRBV25-1 with TRBJ2-7; the D gene is possibly TRBD2 (7 bases). The CDR3 has 15 residues. Germline loops: CDR1 MGHDK, CDR2 SYGVNS. Trimming removed 1 base from V and 3 bases from J, with 13 bases in between. The CDR3 protein is CASSEWGGGHYEQYF. CDR3 coding DNA: TGTGCCAGCAGTGAATGGGGCGGGGGCCACTACGAGCAGTACTTC.

This chain links TRBV3-1 with TRBJ2-2; D might be TRBD1 (5 bases). V was clipped by 3 bases and J by 6 bases, with 8 bases between them. This CDR3 is built from 13 residues. CDR1 LGHDT and CDR2 YNNKEL come from the germline V gene (reference sequence). CDR3 sequence: CASSHREPGELFF. The CDR3 nucleotides are TGTGCCAGCAGCCACAGGGAACCCGGGGAGCTGTTTTTT.

This clonotype was counted only a few times. The rearrangement links TRBV19 to TRBJ1-2; 9 bases align to TRBD1. V dropped 6 bases and J dropped 4; count of bases not matched to a gene: 9. The CDR3 loop spans 15 amino acids. Per germline, CDR1 LNHDA and CDR2 SQIVND (reference sequence). CDR3 in DNA: TGTGCCAGTAGCCGGGACAGGGCTCCTGCCTATGGCTACACCTTC. Translation gives CASSRDRAPAYGYTF.

The rearrangement links TRBV19 to TRBJ2-7; no clear D. The CDR3 loop spans 13 amino acids. Trimming removed 5 bases at V and 6 bases at J, with 14 bases between. The germline V gene encodes CDR1 LNHDA and CDR2 SQIVND (reference sequence). The CDR3 loop is CASSDGPPGEQYF. The CDR3 DNA reads TGTGCCAGTAGTGACGGACCGCCGGGCGAGCAGTACTTC. The full variable domain, its missing parts supplied by reference TRBV19 and TRBJ2-7, is DGGITQSPKYLFRKEGQNVTLSCEQNLNHDAMYWYRQDPGQGLRLIYYSQIVNDFQKGDIAEGYSVSREKKESFPLTVTSAQKNPTAFYLCASSDGPPGEQYFGPGTRLTVT.

V is TRBV5-1 and J is TRBJ2-4, with D tentatively TRBD1 (6 bases). This CDR3 has 14 amino acids. The V gene lost 4 bases and the J gene lost 1 base, with 9 bases spanning the gap. Germline-derived CDR1 and CDR2 are SGHRS and YFSETQ. The CDR3 nucleotides read TGCGCCAGCAGCCCCACAGGGGCCAAAAACATTCAGTACTTC. Residues: CASSPTGAKNIQYF.

This clonotype has ten or more counts. V is TRBV5-1 and J is TRBJ1-2; 10 bases line up with TRBD1. J lost 2 bases, V lost 4 bases, and 5 bases had no gene match. The CDR3 runs 15 residues. The V gene's germline CDR1 is SGHRS and CDR2 YFSETQ. The CDR3 bases are TGCGCCAGCAGCAACGACAGGGGGCTCAACTATGGCTACACCTTC. Translated, it gives CASSNDRGLNYGYTF.

The table lists this clonotype with a few counts. V is TRBV12-3 or TRBV12-4 and J is TRBJ1-6; D may be TRBD1 (6 bases). Trimming took off 6 bases at V and 7 bases at J, with 13 bases between the two ends. The CDR3 runs 14 residues. CDR3 sequence reads: CASRPGGANSPLHF. CDR3 nucleotide sequence: TGTGCCAGCAGGCCCGGGGGGGCCAATTCACCCCTCCACTTT.

This clonotype occurred many times. The rearrangement links TRBV6-6 to TRBJ2-7, with 7 bases that match TRBD1. This CDR3 spans 13 amino acids. Germline values: CDR1 MNHNY, CDR2 SVGAGI (reference sequence). V lost 5 bases and J lost 3; bases outside the gene matches: 4. The CDR3 DNA reads TGTGCCAGCAGTACTACAGGGGTCTACGAGCAGTACTTC. Encoded protein: CASSTTGVYEQYF.

The J gene is TRBJ2-3, the V gene TRBV7-3; TRBD1 matches 10 bases. CDR1 and CDR2 (germline): SGHTA, FQGTGA. The CDR3 is 15 amino acids. V was clipped by 5 bases and J by 3 bases; unmatched bases: 5. CDR3 DNA sequence: TGTGCCAGCAGCCGACAGGGGGCTTGGACAGATACGCAGTATTTT. Translated, it gives CASSRQGAWTDTQYF.

The rearrangement links TRBV27 to TRBJ1-1, with D possibly being TRBD1 (6 bases). CDR1 and CDR2 from the germline V gene are MNHEY and SMNVEV (reference sequence). This CDR3 is built from 17 residues. Trimming took 2 bases from V and 0 from J, leaving 16 bases between them. CDR3 coding DNA: TGTGCCAGCAGTTTAATAGGGGGAAGGCCTATGAACACTGAAGCTTTCTTT. It yields the protein CASSLIGGRPMNTEAFF.

This clonotype was picked up many times. The rearrangement uses TRBV27 and TRBJ1-2; no firm D call. This CDR3 region has 13 residues. Trimming cost V 3 bases and J 6 bases, with 11 bases left between them. Per germline, CDR1 MNHEY and CDR2 SMNVEV (reference sequence). CDR3 sequence (DNA): TGTGCCAGCAGTTTTCGGGGAGGCCATGGCTACACCTTC. Translated, it gives CASSFRGGHGYTF.

This chain links TRBV3-1 with TRBJ2-7, with D possibly being TRBD2 (5 bases). In germline, CDR1 is LGHDT, CDR2 YNNKEL (reference sequence). CDR3 size: 15 residues. Trimming removed 0 bases from V and 3 bases from J, with 12 bases in between. The CDR3 DNA is TGTGCCAGCAGCCAAGATGGTGCACGGGGCTACGAGCAGTACTTC. This translates into CASSQDGARGYEQYF.

The table lists this clonotype with a few counts. CDR3 region: CASSTGWYGYTF. The DNA for the CDR3 is TGTGCCAGCAGCACAGGGTGGTATGGCTACACCTTC. The rearrangement links TRBV28 to TRBJ1-2, with D maybe TRBD1 (6 bases). The CDR3 consists of 12 residues. V lost 6 bases and J lost 5, with 10 bases in between. Germline assignment: CDR1 MDHEN and CDR2 SYDVKM.

The rearrangement links TRBV20-1 to TRBJ2-3; 8 nucleotides align to TRBD2. Germline trimming cut 1 base from V and 2 bases from J; bases unmatched to any gene: 8. CDR1 and CDR2 from the germline V gene are DFQATT and SNEGSKA (reference sequence). CDR3 length equals 16 residues. The DNA for the CDR3 is TGCAGTGCTAGAGGCCACCAGCGGGGGTTCACAGATACGCAGTATTTT. Protein product: CSARGHQRGFTDTQYF.

The table lists this clonotype with a few counts. The CDR3 spells CASSSGDSYSPLHF. CDR3 DNA sequence: TGCGCCAGCAGCTCCGGGGACAGCTATTCACCCCTCCACTTT. V is TRBV5-1 and J is TRBJ1-6, with 7 bases identical to TRBD1. J was trimmed by 8 bases and V by 3 bases; bases with no gene match: 5. This CDR3 contains 14 residues. Germline V gives CDR1 SGHRS, CDR2 YFSETQ.

This clonotype was counted at least ten times. The rearrangement links TRBV20-1 to TRBJ2-5; TRBD2 matches at 11 bases. The trim removed 5 bases at V and 4 bases at J, leaving 6 bases unmatched. The CDR3 has 14 amino acids. CDR1 and CDR2 (germline): DFQATT, SNEGSKA (reference sequence). CDR3 DNA: TGCAGTGCTGCATTAGCGGGGGGGCCAGAGACCCAGTACTTC. It is translated as CSAALAGGPETQYF.

The gene calls are TRBV6-2 or TRBV6-3 and TRBJ1-1; D is ambiguous. V dropped 9 bases and J dropped 6 bases, with 14 bases sitting between them. The CDR3 is 12 residues long. CDR1 is MNHEY and CDR2 is SVGEGT in the germline V gene. The chain's CDR3 is CASRMWGSEAFF. The CDR3 DNA reads TGTGCCAGTCGGATGTGGGGATCTGAAGCTTTCTTT.

This clonotype was seen many times. The chain has TRBV11-2 and TRBJ2-5, with a possible D match to TRBD1 (6 bases). Germline V gene sequence: CDR1 SGHAT, CDR2 FQNNGV. Trimming took 4 bases from V and 5 from J, leaving 14 bases between them. The CDR3 has 14 residues. In DNA, the CDR3 is TGTGCCAGCAGCTCCGGGACATCTAGTGAGACCCAGTACTTC. Its protein product is CASSSGTSSETQYF. The variable domain in full, completed from reference TRBV11-2 and TRBJ2-5, reads EAGVAQSPRYKIIEKRQSVAFWCNPISGHATLYWYQQILGQGPKLLIQFQNNGVVDDSQLPKDRFSAERLKGVDSTLKIQPAKLEDSAVYLCASSSGTSSETQYFGPGTRLLVL.

This clonotype was seen a handful of times. This chain links TRBV5-5 with TRBJ1-4; the D is unclear. Germline CDR1 reads SGHKS; CDR2 reads YYEKEE (reference sequence). CDR3 size: 13 residues. The ends were cut back, 0 bases at V and 8 bases at J, with 8 bases in the middle. In DNA, the CDR3 is TGTGCCAGCAGCTTGGCCGTAACCGAAAAACTGTTTTTT. Translated: CASSLAVTEKLFF.

This clonotype was counted at least ten times. CDR3 amino acids: CASSGYTNEKLFF. The CDR3 DNA reads TGTGCCAGCAGTGGGTATACTAATGAAAAACTGTTTTTT. The gene calls are TRBV6-5 and TRBJ1-4; D not certain. Germline V gives CDR1 MNHEY, CDR2 SVGAGI. With 5 bases removed from V and 2 bases from J, the gap between germline ends came to 6 bases. This CDR3 contains 13 residues.

The table lists this clonotype with many counts. V gene TRBV12-3 or TRBV12-4 combines with J gene TRBJ1-3; 7 bases are shared with TRBD1. V shed 5 bases, J shed 2 bases, and the junction held 3 bases outside the gene matches. The CDR3 extends over 14 amino acids. The CDR3 DNA is TGTGCCAGCAGTCTTCAGGGGGCTGGAAACACCATATATTTT. Translating it yields CASSLQGAGNTIYF.